The 5 T cell receptor beta chains below all came from one sample that was sequenced in a study of T cell clonotyping in hematopoietic cell transplantation. TCRdb keeps only in-frame clones here, not all; method: immunoSEQ multiplex PCR. The data contain around 15,000 clones, about 61% of them singletons. The material sequenced was PBMCs, taken 30 days after allogeneic stem cell transplant. All receptors derive from a male patient aged 50 to 59 who had an allogeneic stem cell transplant from an unrelated donor, so T cells may come from the graft donor. Some clones in this sample may be carry-over from other donors' samples.

The genes are TRBV29-1 and TRBJ1-4; D ambiguous. The CDR3 loop spans 13 amino acids. Trimming pared 5 bases from V and 4 bases from J, leaving 11 bases between. From germline, CDR1 is SQVTM and CDR2 ANQGSEA. The CDR3 nucleotides read TGCAGCGTTCTTGTCAGTGGTAATGAAAAACTGTTTTTT. Amino acids: CSVLVSGNEKLFF.

The chain recombines TRBV7-2 with TRBJ2-1; possible D gene TRBD1, 5 bases. This CDR3 is 12 amino acids long. The germline V and J ends were trimmed by 3 bases and 9 bases, with 9 bases remaining between them. CDR1 SGHTA and CDR2 FQGNSA come from the germline V gene. The CDR3 DNA follows: TGTGCCAGCAGCTTTTTAGGGGTTGAGCAGTTCTTC. It specifies CASSFLGVEQFF.

The chain has TRBV30 and TRBJ1-5, with a possible D match to TRBD1 (5 bases). Germline CDR1 reads GTSNPN; CDR2 reads SVGIG (reference sequence). V gave up 3 bases and J gave up 4 bases, with 10 bases separating them. This CDR3 is 13 amino acids long. CDR3 in amino acids: CAWSPGPNQPQHF. DNA of the CDR3: TGTGCCTGGAGCCCAGGGCCGAATCAGCCCCAGCATTTT.

The genes are TRBV5-1 and TRBJ2-3; maybe TRBD2 (6 bases). Germline CDR1 reads SGHRS; CDR2 reads YFSETQ. The CDR3 covers 15 residues. V shed 0 bases and J shed 0 bases, with 8 bases lying between them. CDR3 sequence: CASSLDRGSTDTQYF. The CDR3 coding sequence is TGCGCCAGCAGCTTGGACCGGGGGAGCACAGATACGCAGTATTTT. Drawing the rest from reference TRBV5-1 and TRBJ2-3, the complete variable domain is KAGVTQTPRYLIKTRGQQVTLSCSPISGHRSVSWYQQTPGQGLQFLFEYFSETQRNKGNFPGRFSGRQFSNSRSEMNVSTLELGDSALYLCASSLDRGSTDTQYFGPGTRLTVL.

This chain links TRBV5-6 with TRBJ2-7; a possible D gene is TRBD2 (5 bases). This CDR3 is built from 12 residues. Between the trimmed V and J ends, which lost 5 bases and 2 bases, there was a span of 8 bases. CDR1 and CDR2 (germline): SGHDT, YYEEEE. The CDR3 coding sequence is TGTGCCAGCAGGTCGGGAACCTACGAGCAGTACTTC. This sequence encodes CASRSGTYEQYF.